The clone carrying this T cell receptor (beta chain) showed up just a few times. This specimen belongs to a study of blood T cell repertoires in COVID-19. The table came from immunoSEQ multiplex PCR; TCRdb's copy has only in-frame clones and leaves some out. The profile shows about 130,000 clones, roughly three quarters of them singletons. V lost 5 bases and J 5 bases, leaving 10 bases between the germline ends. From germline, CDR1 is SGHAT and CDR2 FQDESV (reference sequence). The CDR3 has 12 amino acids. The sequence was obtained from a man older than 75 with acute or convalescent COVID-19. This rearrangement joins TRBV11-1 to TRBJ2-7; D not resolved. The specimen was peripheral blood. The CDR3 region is CASSPTRNEQYF. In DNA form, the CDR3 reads TGTGCCAGCAGCCCTACTCGAAACGAGCAGTACTTC.